This T cell receptor (beta chain) was recovered during a study of T cells expressing NK-cell markers. At the level of the study: The eight sequenced donors comprised seven who were HCMV-seropositive and one who was seronegative. Findings of the study overall: In a handful of donors, dominant NKG2C+ clonotypes were roughly 1.0-8% of CD8+ T cells. A few donors likewise had their CD3+CD56-NKG2C+ fraction led by these clonotypes.

The V gene's germline CDR1 is DFQATT and CDR2 SNEGSKA (reference sequence). CDR3 length equals 15 residues. From the 5' RACE reads, TCRdb lists one entry per CDR3 protein and no DNA. The table for this sample gives fewer than 25,000 distinct CDR3 sequences. As to this clonotype: Its antigen is as yet unknown.

The specimen was blood T cells: a sorted CD56 or NKG2C T cell subset, CD4+ or CD8+ T cells, or bulk PBMC T cells (not recorded which). The chain couples TRBV20-1 to TRBJ1-5; TCRdb indicates TRBD1, and absent DNA this call remains unverified. The source of this sequence is a man aged 18 to 69 in good health. CDR3 sequence: CSARDTARANQPQHF.